This entry describes one T cell receptor beta chain. The PCR made use of 60 Vbeta and 13 Jbeta primers. Here immunoSEQ multiplex PCR was the method, and the copy in TCRdb shows in-frame clones only, minus some. Its table lists about 210,000 clones. This entry belongs to a study of cytomegalovirus exposure and HLA in healthy donors. Germline V lookup: CDR1 SQVTM, CDR2 ANQGSEA. The CDR3 totals 15 residues. Losses at the gene ends were 6 bases for V and 8 bases for J; bases not matched to a gene: 16. This chain connects TRBV29-1 to TRBJ1-2, with 9 positions matching TRBD1. The sequenced material came from PBMCs. The sequence was collected from a young woman in good health and CMV-seropositive. In DNA, the CDR3 is TGCAGCGTAGTACTGTCCACCGTGGGGACAGGGGGCTACACCTTC. Protein: CSVVLSTVGTGGYTF.